A selection of T cell receptor beta chains follows, all from one sample in a study of tissue T cells after allogeneic stem cell transplantation. Clones were read by immunoSEQ multiplex PCR, and TCRdb kept only the in-frame ones, dropping some. The table includes 1,200 to 1,500 clones, approximately 83% detected once. The starting material was esophageal tissue, obtained at autopsy. These receptor sequences come from a male patient between 35 and 69 years old with steroid-refractory graft-versus-host disease after an allogeneic stem cell transplant. The T cells may partly be graft donor cells. Both conserved end residues are part of each CDR3. The D gene is left open where the match is weak. Some rows mark clone size as missing; the rest say once, few, many or name a class of expanded clone.

j_call v_call d_call clone_size cdr3_aa cdr3_nt
TRBJ1-2 TRBV7-2 . . CASSPGGNREDGYTF TGTGCCAGCAGCCCGGGGGGGAACAGGGAAGATGGCTACACCTTC
TRBJ1-2 TRBV7-9 . . CASSKETGRGYGYTF TGTGCCAGCAGCAAAGAGACAGGTCGTGGCTATGGCTACACCTTC
TRBJ2-2 TRBV28 TRBD1 . CATDRAGELFF TGTGCCACCGACAGGGCCGGGGAGCTGTTTTTT
TRBJ1-2 TRBV14 . . CASSQTELYGYTF TGTGCCAGCAGCCAAACCGAACTCTATGGCTACACCTTC
TRBJ2-3 TRBV27 . once CASRVTDTQYF TGTGCCAGCAGGGTCACAGATACGCAGTATTTT
TRBJ2-5 TRBV9 . once CASSVGQEGLQETQYF TGTGCCAGCAGCGTAGGACAGGAGGGCCTACAAGAGACCCAGTACTTC
TRBJ2-7 TRBV30 . . CAWREVSEQYF TGTGCCTGGAGAGAGGTTTCGGAGCAGTACTTC
TRBJ2-7 TRBV19 TRBD1 . CASSKPGQGTYEQYF TGTGCCAGTAGCAAGCCGGGACAGGGAACCTACGAGCAGTACTTC
TRBJ1-2 TRBV5-4 . few CASSLEAADGYTF TGTGCCAGCAGCTTAGAAGCGGCCGATGGCTACACCTTC
TRBJ2-5 TRBV7-8 . . CASSLTTAGGQETQYF TGTGCCAGCAGCTTAACGACCGCTGGGGGGCAAGAGACCCAGTACTTC
TRBJ1-4 TRBV4-1 . . CASSQPDQGNEKLFF TGCGCCAGCAGCCAACCGGACCAGGGAAATGAAAAACTGTTTTTT
TRBJ2-3 TRBV6-6 TRBD1 . CASSYEDRVVDTQYF TGTGCCAGCAGTTACGAGGACAGGGTTGTGGATACGCAGTATTTT
TRBJ1-2 TRBV4-3 . . CASSHGVRGIYGYTF TGCGCCAGCAGCCATGGTGTCAGGGGCATCTATGGCTACACCTTC
TRBJ1-2 TRBV10-3 TRBD1 once CAISELTGEDGYTF TGTGCCATCAGTGAGTTAACAGGGGAGGATGGCTACACCTTC
TRBJ1-4 TRBV5-1 . . CASSLLPTTSTNEKLFF TGCGCCAGCAGCTTGCTGCCTACTACTTCAACTAATGAAAAACTGTTTTTT
TRBJ1-6 TRBV7-9 . few CASSLMAGRSPLHF TGTGCCAGCAGCTTAATGGCGGGTAGATCACCCCTCCACTTT
TRBJ2-2 TRBV4-3 TRBD2 . CASSHSGGRGGNTGELFF TGCGCCAGCAGCCACTCGGGGGGGCGGGGGGGCAACACCGGGGAGCTGTTTTTT
TRBJ2-7 TRBV9 TRBD2 . CASSSGERGWYEQYF TGTGCCAGCAGCAGCGGCGAGCGGGGTTGGTACGAGCAGTACTTC
TRBJ2-7 TRBV12-5 . . CASGLVPRLGYEQYF TGTGCTAGTGGTTTGGTACCGAGGTTAGGCTACGAGCAGTACTTC
TRBJ2-7 TRBV4-3 . once CASSRAGVGVDEQYF TGCGCCAGCAGCCGAGCCGGAGTGGGGGTAGACGAGCAGTACTTC
TRBJ2-2 TRBV19 TRBD1 . CASSIQTGSTGELFF TGTGCCAGTAGTATCCAGACAGGGAGCACCGGGGAGCTGTTTTTT
TRBJ1-1 TRBV12-5 . . CASGLVEGEAFF TGTGCTAGTGGTTTGGTAGAGGGTGAAGCTTTCTTT
TRBJ1-2 TRBV27 TRBD1 . CASRPRTGPYGYTF TGTGCCAGCAGACCTAGGACAGGGCCCTATGGCTACACCTTC
TRBJ1-4 TRBV4-3 . . CASSQDSGIGATNEKLFF TGCGCCAGCAGCCAAGATTCTGGGATTGGTGCAACTAATGAAAAACTGTTTTTT
TRBJ2-3 TRBV2 . . CASSTGAGTDTQYF TGTGCCAGCAGTACGGGGGCGGGCACAGATACGCAGTATTTT
TRBJ2-5 TRBV27 TRBD1 . CASSLYRGGETQYF TGTGCCAGCAGTTTATACAGGGGCGGAGAGACCCAGTACTTC